This record looks at one T cell receptor (beta chain) sequence and its context. The antigen is unknown. These data belong to a study of T cells after posttransplantation cyclophosphamide. Study-level results: Recipient CMV seropositivity and CMV reactivation strongly tracked TRB clonality. Skin or GI-infiltrating T cells shared few TRB sequences with blood. Donor CD8+ memory clones often dominated recipient blood repertoires at later times.

Sequencing used immunoSEQ multiplex PCR; TCRdb keeps in-frame clones, though not all of them. The profile shows tens of thousands of clones, around 80% of them singletons. A marrow graft followed busulfan-fludarabine conditioning, with cyclophosphamide on days +3 and +4. Germline V lookup: CDR1 SGHRS, CDR2 YFSETQ. CDR3 length: 15 amino acids. V dropped 4 bases and J dropped 2; count of bases not matched to a gene: 6. The receptor comes from a female patient in her 40s who received an allogeneic stem cell transplant from a related donor, was CMV-positive, and had no GVHD. Part of the T cell pool may stem from the graft donor. V is TRBV5-1 and J is TRBJ2-3, with 8 positions matching TRBD2. Here the sequenced sample was CD4+ T cells sorted from blood, taken 1903 days after a stem cell transplant with posttransplant cyclophosphamide. The DNA for the CDR3 is TGCGCCAGCAGCCCGACTAGCGTGGCCACAGATACGCAGTATTTT. This gives the protein CASSPTSVATDTQYF.